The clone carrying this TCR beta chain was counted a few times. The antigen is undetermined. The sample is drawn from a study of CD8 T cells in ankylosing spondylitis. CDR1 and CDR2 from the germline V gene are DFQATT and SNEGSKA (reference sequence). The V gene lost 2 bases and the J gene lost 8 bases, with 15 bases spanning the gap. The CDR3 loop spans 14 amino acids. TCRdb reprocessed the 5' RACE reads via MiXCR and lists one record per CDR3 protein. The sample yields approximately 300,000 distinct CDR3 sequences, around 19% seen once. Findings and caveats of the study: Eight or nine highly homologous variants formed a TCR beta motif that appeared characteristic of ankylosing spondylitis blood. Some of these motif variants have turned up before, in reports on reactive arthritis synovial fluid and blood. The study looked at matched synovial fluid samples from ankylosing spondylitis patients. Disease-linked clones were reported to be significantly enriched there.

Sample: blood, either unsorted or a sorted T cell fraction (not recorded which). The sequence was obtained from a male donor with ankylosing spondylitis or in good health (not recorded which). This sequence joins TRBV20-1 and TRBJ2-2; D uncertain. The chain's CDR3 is CSARRAPPGGELFF. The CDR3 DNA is TGCAGTGCTAGAAGGGCACCCCCTGGGGGGGAGCTGTTTTTT.